This T cell receptor beta chain was sequenced during a study of blood T cell repertoires in COVID-19. Across the whole study: Spain, Italy and the United States supplied samples that represented acute and convalescent COVID-19. Sources were T cells, B-cell-depleted T cells, or PBMCs; the material itself was cDNA or gDNA.

Original data processing: Nucleated cell number was recorded as an estimate derived from reference gene primer amplification. Libraries were prepared by immunoSEQ multiplex PCR; TCRdb keeps only in-frame clonotypes and omits some of them. The DNA gave D and trimming, while V, J and clone size come from that table. The data show some 90,000 clones, roughly 87% seen once. The germline V gene encodes CDR1 SQVTM and CDR2 ANQGSEA. The CDR3 length is 13 residues. Trimming took 2 bases from V and 1 from J, leaving 8 bases between them. This clonotype was sampled from a man aged 50 or older with acute or convalescent COVID-19. Material: peripheral blood. The chain has TRBV29-1 and TRBJ1-1, with D possibly matching TRBD1 (6 bases). The CDR3 sequence is CSVEKDRNTEAFF. The CDR3 coding sequence is TGCAGCGTTGAAAAGGACAGGAACACTGAAGCTTTCTTT.